The TCR beta chain described here comes from a study of human T cells and chemical hapten exposure. Study conclusions and caveats: The study found that DPC sensitization did not change TCRs above 1 in 1000 frequency.

Via MiXCR, TCRdb re-called the RACE reads, giving one row per CDR3 protein. The sample holds roughly 100,000 distinct CDR3 sequences, approximately 8.6% seen once. The time point here: patch test 2, 6 weeks after DPC sensitization. The treatment was: therapeutic diphenylcyclopropenone sensitization with weekly scalp DPC. V was cut by 5 bases and J by 2 bases, with 10 bases left in between. This CDR3 is 13 amino acids long. Germline V gives CDR1 SGHVS, CDR2 FQNEAQ. This clonotype was seen repeatedly, ten times or more. What it recognizes is unknown. This receptor was identified in a woman in her 40s with alopecia areata. Some clones in this sample may be carry-over from other donors' samples. The V gene is TRBV7-8, the J gene TRBJ2-7, with a tentative D call TRBD2 (5 bases). This material consisted of whole blood, taken in connection with sensitization to the hapten diphenylcyclopropenone (DPC). In DNA, the CDR3 is TGTGCCAGCAGCCTCAGCGGAGCCTACGAGCAGTACTTC. Its protein is CASSLSGAYEQYF.